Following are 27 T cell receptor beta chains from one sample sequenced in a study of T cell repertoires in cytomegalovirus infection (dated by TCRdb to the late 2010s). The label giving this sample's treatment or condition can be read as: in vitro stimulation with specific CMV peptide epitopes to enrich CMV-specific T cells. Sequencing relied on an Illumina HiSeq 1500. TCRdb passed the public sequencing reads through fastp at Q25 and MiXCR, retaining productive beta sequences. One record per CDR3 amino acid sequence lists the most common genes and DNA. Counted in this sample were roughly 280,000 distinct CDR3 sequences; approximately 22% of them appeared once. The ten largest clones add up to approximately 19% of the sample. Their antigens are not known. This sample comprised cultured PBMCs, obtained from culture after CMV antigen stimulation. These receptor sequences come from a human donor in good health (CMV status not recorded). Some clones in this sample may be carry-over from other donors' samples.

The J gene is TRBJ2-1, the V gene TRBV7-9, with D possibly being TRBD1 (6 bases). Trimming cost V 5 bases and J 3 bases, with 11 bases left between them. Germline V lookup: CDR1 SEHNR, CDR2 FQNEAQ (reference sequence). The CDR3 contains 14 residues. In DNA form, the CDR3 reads TGTGCCAGCAGCCAGGGACAAGACTACAATGAGCAGTTCTTC. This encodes CASSQGQDYNEQFF.

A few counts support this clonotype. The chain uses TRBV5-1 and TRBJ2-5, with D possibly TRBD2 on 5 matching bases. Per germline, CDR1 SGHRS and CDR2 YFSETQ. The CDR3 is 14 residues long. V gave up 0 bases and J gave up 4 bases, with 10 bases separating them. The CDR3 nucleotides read TGCGCCAGCAGCTTGGCCGGGGATGGAGAGACCCAGTACTTC. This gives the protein CASSLAGDGETQYF. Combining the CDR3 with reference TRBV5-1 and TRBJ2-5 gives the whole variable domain KAGVTQTPRYLIKTRGQQVTLSCSPISGHRSVSWYQQTPGQGLQFLFEYFSETQRNKGNFPGRFSGRQFSNSRSEMNVSTLELGDSALYLCASSLAGDGETQYFGPGTRLLVL.

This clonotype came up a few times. The CDR3 DNA reads TGTGCCAGCAGCTTAAATAGCGGACTAACAGAGACCCAGTACTTC. It encodes CASSLNSGLTETQYF. The chain couples TRBV7-2 to TRBJ2-5; possible D gene TRBD2, 6 bases. The CDR3 consists of 15 residues. Germline V gives CDR1 SGHTA, CDR2 FQGNSA. V dropped 2 bases and J dropped 4 bases, with 14 bases sitting between them.

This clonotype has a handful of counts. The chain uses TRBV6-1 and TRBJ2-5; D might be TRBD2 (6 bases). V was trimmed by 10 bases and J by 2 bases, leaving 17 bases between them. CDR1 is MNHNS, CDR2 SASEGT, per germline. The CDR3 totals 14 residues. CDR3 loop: CATLPWGEQETQYF. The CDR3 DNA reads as TGTGCCACCCTCCCGTGGGGGGAACAAGAGACCCAGTACTTC.

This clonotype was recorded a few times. The CDR3, as DNA: TGTGCCAGCAGTACACCGGGACTAGCGGGAGAAGATACGCAGTATTTT. Translation gives CASSTPGLAGEDTQYF. This chain joins TRBV12-3 or TRBV12-4 and TRBJ2-3, with TRBD2 matching over 14 bases. This CDR3 region has 16 residues. With V trimmed by 5 bases and J by 5 bases, 6 bases remained unmatched.

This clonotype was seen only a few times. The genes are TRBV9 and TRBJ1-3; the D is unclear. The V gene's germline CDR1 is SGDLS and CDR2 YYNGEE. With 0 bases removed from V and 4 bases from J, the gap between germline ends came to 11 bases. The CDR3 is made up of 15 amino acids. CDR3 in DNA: TGTGCCAGCAGCGTAGCTACAGTACCGGGAAACACCATATATTTT. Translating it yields CASSVATVPGNTIYF.

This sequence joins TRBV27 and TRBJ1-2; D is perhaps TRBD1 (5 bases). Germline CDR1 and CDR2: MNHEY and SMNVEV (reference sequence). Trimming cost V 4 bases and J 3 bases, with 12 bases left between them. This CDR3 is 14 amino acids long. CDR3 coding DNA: TGTGCCAGCAGTTCCCTGCGGGGGGACTATGGCTACACCTTC. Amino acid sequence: CASSSLRGDYGYTF.

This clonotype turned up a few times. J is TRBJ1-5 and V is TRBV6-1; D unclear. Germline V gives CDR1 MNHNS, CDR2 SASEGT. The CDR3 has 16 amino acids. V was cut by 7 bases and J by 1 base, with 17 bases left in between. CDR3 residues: CASKTPSGGSNQPQHF. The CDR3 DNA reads TGTGCCAGCAAAACCCCCTCTGGAGGGAGCAATCAGCCCCAGCATTTT.

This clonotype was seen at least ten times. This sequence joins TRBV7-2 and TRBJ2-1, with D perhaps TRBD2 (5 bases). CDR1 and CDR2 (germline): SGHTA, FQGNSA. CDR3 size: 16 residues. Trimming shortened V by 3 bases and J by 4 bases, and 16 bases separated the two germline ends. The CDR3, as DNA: TGTGCCAGCAGCTTCAGAAAGGGAGTAAATTACAATGAGCAGTTCTTC. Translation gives CASSFRKGVNYNEQFF.

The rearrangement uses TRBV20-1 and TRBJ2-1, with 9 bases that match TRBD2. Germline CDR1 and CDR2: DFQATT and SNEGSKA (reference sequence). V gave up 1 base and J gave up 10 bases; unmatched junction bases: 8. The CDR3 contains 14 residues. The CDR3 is CSARANSGSSEQFF. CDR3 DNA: TGCAGTGCTAGAGCGAATAGCGGGAGCAGCGAGCAGTTCTTC.

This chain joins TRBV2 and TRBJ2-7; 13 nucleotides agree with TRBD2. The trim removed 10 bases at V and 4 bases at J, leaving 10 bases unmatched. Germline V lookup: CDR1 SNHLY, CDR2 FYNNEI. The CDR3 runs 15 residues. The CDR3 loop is CATSRETSGRYEQYF. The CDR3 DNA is TGTGCCACCAGCAGGGAGACTAGCGGGAGGTACGAGCAGTACTTC. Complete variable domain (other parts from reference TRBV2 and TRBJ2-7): EPEVTQTPSHQVTQMGQEVILRCVPISNHLYFYWYRQILGQKVEFLVSFYNNEISEKSEIFDDQFSVERPDGSNFTLKIRSTKLEDSAMYFCATSRETSGRYEQYFGPGTRLTVT.

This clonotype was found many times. This CDR3 reads CASREGRGLVSRSGNTIYF. Here the CDR3 DNA reads TGTGCCAGCAGGGAAGGCAGGGGCCTCGTTAGCCGCTCTGGAAACACCATATATTTT. The chain combines TRBV7-2 with TRBJ1-3; D is possibly TRBD1 (6 bases). CDR3 length: 19 amino acids. Trimming took 6 bases from V and 0 from J, leaving 24 bases between them. Germline V gives CDR1 SGHTA, CDR2 FQGNSA.

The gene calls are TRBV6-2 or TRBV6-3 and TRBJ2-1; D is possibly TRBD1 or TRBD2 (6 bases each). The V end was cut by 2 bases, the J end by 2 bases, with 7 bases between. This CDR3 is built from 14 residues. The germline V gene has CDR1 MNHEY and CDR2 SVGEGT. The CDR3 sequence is CASSYGGPYNEQFF. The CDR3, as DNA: TGTGCCAGCAGTTACGGGGGGCCCTACAATGAGCAGTTCTTC.

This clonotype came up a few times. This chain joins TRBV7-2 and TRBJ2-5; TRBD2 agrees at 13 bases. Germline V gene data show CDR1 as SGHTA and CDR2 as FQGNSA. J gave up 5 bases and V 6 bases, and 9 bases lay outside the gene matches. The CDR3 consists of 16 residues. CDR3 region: CASSILLAGGPETQYF. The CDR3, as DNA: TGTGCCAGCAGTATACTACTAGCGGGAGGGCCGGAGACCCAGTACTTC.

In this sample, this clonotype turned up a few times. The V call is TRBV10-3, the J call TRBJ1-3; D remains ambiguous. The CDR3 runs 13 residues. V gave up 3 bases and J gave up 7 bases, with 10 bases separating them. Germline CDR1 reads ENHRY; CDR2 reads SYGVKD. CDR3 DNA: TGTGCCATCAGTGATGGGATCCCGAACACCATATATTTT. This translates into CAISDGIPNTIYF.

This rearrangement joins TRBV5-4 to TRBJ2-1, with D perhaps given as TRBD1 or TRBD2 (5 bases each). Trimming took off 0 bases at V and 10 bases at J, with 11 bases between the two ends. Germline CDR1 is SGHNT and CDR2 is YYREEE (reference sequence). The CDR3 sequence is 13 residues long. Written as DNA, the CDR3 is TGTGCCAGCAGCTTGGGGGGGAGAGAGGAGCAGTTCTTC. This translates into CASSLGGREEQFF.

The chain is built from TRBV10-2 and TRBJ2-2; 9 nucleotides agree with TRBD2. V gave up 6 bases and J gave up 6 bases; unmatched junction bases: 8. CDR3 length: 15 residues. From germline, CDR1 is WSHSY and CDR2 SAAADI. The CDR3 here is CASRTGTSLSGELFF. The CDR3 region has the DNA TGCGCCAGCAGGACCGGGACTAGCTTGTCCGGGGAGCTGTTTTTT.

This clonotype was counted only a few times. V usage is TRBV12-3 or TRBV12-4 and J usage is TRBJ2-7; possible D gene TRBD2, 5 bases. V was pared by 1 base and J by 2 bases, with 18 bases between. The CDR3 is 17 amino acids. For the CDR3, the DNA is TGTGCCAGCAGTTTAGAAGGCTGGGCTACTAGGGCCTACGAGCAGTACGTC. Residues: CASSLEGWATRAYEQYV.

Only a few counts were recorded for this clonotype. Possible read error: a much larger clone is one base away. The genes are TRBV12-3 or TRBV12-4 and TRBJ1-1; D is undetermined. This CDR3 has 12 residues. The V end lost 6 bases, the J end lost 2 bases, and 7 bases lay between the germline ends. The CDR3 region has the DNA TGTGCCAGCAGGTTAAGTAACACTGAAGCTTTCTTT. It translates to CASRLSNTEAFF.

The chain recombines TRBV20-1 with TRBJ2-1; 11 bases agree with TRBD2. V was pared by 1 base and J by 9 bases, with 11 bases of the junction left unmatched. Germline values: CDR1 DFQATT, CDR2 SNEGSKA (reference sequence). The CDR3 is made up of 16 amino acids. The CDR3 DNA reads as TGCAGTGCTAGAGCACTGGGACTAGCGGCTGGAATTGAGCAGTTCTTC. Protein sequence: CSARALGLAAGIEQFF.

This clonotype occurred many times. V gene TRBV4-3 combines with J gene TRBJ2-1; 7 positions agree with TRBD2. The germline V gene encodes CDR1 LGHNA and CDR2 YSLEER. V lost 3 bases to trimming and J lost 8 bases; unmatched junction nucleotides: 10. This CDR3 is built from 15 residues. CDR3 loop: CASSQRPTSPDEQFF. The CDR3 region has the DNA TGCGCCAGCAGCCAGCGCCCGACTAGCCCCGATGAGCAGTTCTTC.

CDR3 sequence reads: CSAATGNKVRETQYF. CDR3 DNA: TGCAGTGCCGCCACGGGGAACAAAGTGAGGGAGACCCAGTACTTC. V gene TRBV20-1 combines with J gene TRBJ2-5; possible D gene TRBD2, 5 bases. The CDR3 sequence is 15 residues long. Germline CDR1 and CDR2: DFQATT and SNEGSKA (reference sequence). Between the trimmed V and J ends, which lost 6 bases and 5 bases, there was a span of 22 bases.

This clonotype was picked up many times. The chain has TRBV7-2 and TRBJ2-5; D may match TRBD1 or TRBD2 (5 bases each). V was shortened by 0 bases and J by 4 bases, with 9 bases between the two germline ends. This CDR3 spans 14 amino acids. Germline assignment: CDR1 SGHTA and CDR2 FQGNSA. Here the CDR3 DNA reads TGTGCCAGCAGCTTAGCGAGGGACGGAGAGACCCAGTACTTC. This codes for CASSLARDGETQYF.

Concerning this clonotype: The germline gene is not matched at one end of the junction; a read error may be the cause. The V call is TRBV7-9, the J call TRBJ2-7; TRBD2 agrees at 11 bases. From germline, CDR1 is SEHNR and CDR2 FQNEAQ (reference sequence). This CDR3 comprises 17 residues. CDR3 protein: CASSDTLPTSGNYEQCF. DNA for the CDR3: TGTGCCAGCAGCGATACCCTACCGACTAGCGGGAACTACGAGCAGTGCTTC. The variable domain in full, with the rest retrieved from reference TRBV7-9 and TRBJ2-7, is DTGVSQNPRHKITKRGQNVTFRCDPISEHNRLYWYRQTLGQGPEFLTYFQNEAQLEKSRLLSDRFSAERPKGSFSTLEIQRTEQGDSAMYLCASSDTLPTSGNYEQCFGPGTRLTVT.

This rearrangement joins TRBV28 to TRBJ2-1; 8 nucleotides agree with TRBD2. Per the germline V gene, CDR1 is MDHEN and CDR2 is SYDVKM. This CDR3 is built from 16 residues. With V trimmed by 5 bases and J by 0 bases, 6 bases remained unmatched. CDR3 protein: CASSPSGSISYNEQFF. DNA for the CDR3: TGTGCCAGCAGTCCGAGCGGGAGTATCTCCTACAATGAGCAGTTCTTC.

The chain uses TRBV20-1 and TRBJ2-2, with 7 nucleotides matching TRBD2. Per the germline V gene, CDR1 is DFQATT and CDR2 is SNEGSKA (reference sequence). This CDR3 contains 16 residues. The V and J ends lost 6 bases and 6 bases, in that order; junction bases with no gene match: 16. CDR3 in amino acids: CSAPVRGGRFPGELFF. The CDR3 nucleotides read TGCAGTGCGCCAGTTAGGGGAGGGCGGTTCCCCGGGGAGCTGTTTTTT.

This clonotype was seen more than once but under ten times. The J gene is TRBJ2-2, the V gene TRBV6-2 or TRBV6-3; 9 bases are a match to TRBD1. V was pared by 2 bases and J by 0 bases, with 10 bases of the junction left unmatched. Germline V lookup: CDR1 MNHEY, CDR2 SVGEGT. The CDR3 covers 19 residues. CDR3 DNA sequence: TGTGCCAGCAGTTACCTTCCTCCTGGGACAGGGTCGAACACCGGGGAGCTGTTTTTT. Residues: CASSYLPPGTGSNTGELFF.